Below, 10 T cell receptor beta chains from the same sample are listed, as sequenced in a study of blood T cell repertoires in COVID-19. Clones were sequenced by immunoSEQ multiplex PCR, and TCRdb holds only the in-frame ones, with some missing. The sample holds 250,000 or so clones, approximately 90% seen once. Sequencing was done on a sample of PBMCs or T cells enriched from blood (not recorded which). These receptors came from a man aged 35 to 55 who had recovered from COVID-19.

The gene calls are TRBV9 and TRBJ2-1; 9 nucleotides align to TRBD1. The CDR3 consists of 17 residues. Trimming cost V 0 bases and J 4 bases; bases outside gene matches: 8. Germline V gene sequence: CDR1 SGDLS, CDR2 YYNGEE. Here the CDR3 reads CASSVAMGQGAYNEQFF. As DNA, the CDR3 is TGTGCCAGCAGCGTAGCTATGGGACAGGGCGCATACAATGAGCAGTTCTTC.

The genes are TRBV28 and TRBJ2-7, with 9 bases aligning to TRBD1. CDR1 and CDR2 (germline): MDHEN, SYDVKM. V shed 7 bases, J shed 2 bases, and the junction held 9 bases outside the gene matches. The CDR3 sequence is 15 residues long. CDR3 region: CASKFLGTGTYEQYF. The CDR3 DNA is TGTGCCAGCAAATTTCTCGGGACAGGGACCTACGAGCAGTACTTC.

The chain is built from TRBV7-3 and TRBJ2-3, with TRBD2 as a possible D gene (6 bases). Trimming left V 7 bases short and J 2 bases short, with 13 bases between. This CDR3 has 14 residues. Germline values: CDR1 SGHTA, CDR2 FQGTGA. The CDR3 sequence is CASKSAGTTDTQYF. CDR3 nucleotide sequence: TGTGCCAGCAAATCGGCGGGGACCACAGATACGCAGTATTTT.

This clone has more than one count but fewer than ten. CDR3 amino acids: CAISDRGGNTEAFF. CDR3 bases: TGTGCCATCAGTGATCGAGGGGGGAACACTGAAGCTTTCTTT. This chain connects TRBV10-3 to TRBJ1-1, with TRBD1 as a possible D gene (6 bases). CDR1 is ENHRY, CDR2 SYGVKD, per germline. The length of the CDR3 is 14 residues. V lost 3 bases, J lost 1 base, and 9 bases lay in between.

The chain recombines TRBV7-3 with TRBJ2-3, with TRBD1 identical over 7 bases. The CDR3 runs 15 residues. In germline, CDR1 is SGHTA, CDR2 FQGTGA. The trim removed 4 bases at V and 0 bases at J, leaving 4 bases unmatched. The CDR3 spells CASSWRTGSTDTQYF. In DNA form, the CDR3 reads TGTGCCAGCAGCTGGAGGACAGGTAGCACAGATACGCAGTATTTT.

This clone turned up a few times. The chain uses TRBV19 and TRBJ2-1, with 7 bases that match TRBD1. Trimming at V came to 1 base and at J to 2 bases, leaving 2 bases not matched to a gene. The CDR3 spans 15 residues. Per germline, CDR1 LNHDA and CDR2 SQIVND (reference sequence). CDR3 coding DNA: TGTGCCAGTAGTATAGGACAGGGAACCTACAATGAGCAGTTCTTC. Translating gives CASSIGQGTYNEQFF.

The chain carries TRBV19 and TRBJ1-1; 10 bases map to TRBD1. V lost 5 bases and J lost 1; bases outside the gene matches: 4. This CDR3 is built from 15 residues. Germline CDR1 is LNHDA and CDR2 is SQIVND (reference sequence). In DNA form, the CDR3 reads TGTGCCAGTAGTGACAGGGGGCGACCGAACACTGAAGCTTTCTTT. The encoded protein is CASSDRGRPNTEAFF.

J is TRBJ2-1 and V is TRBV5-1; TRBD2 aligns across 14 bases. The CDR3 is 17 residues long. J was trimmed by 6 bases and V by 1 base; bases with no gene match: 6. The germline V gene has CDR1 SGHRS and CDR2 YFSETQ. The CDR3 sequence is CASSLMGLAGASNEQFF. CDR3 DNA: TGCGCCAGCAGCTTGATGGGACTAGCGGGAGCGTCCAATGAGCAGTTCTTC.

Comment on this clone: Different DNA sequences within this sample yield the same CDR3. The DNA of the CDR3 is TGCGCCAGCAGTTCAGGACAGGGTAATCAGCCCCAGCATTTT. Residues: CASSSGQGNQPQHF. V and J are TRBV5-1 and TRBJ1-5; 8 bases fit TRBD1. CDR1 SGHRS and CDR2 YFSETQ come from the germline V gene. The CDR3 is 14 amino acids. Losses at the gene ends were 5 bases for V and 4 bases for J; bases not matched to a gene: 5.

The V and J genes are TRBV4-2 and TRBJ1-5; D unclear. Germline CDR1 reads LGHNA; CDR2 reads YNFKEQ. The CDR3 length is 15 residues. Between the trimmed V and J ends, which lost 0 bases and 2 bases, there was a span of 8 bases. CDR3 sequence reads: CASSQEAQGNQPQHF. The CDR3 DNA follows: TGTGCCAGCAGCCAAGAGGCCCAGGGCAATCAGCCCCAGCATTTT.